The entry that follows covers one TCR beta chain sequence. Its antigen is not identified. This sample is part of a study of cytomegalovirus exposure and HLA in healthy donors. V dropped 4 bases and J dropped 4 bases, with 14 bases sitting between them. The germline CDR1 and CDR2 sequences are MGHDK and SYGVNS. The CDR3 extends over 15 amino acids. General study points: After further analysis at a later stage, roughly 16,000 TCR beta sequences were associated with HLA alleles at 0.05 false discovery rate. Available immune exposure information covered CMV serostatus only. A list of about 180 TCR beta chains associated with cytomegalovirus was given.

PCR used 60 Vbeta primers and 13 Jbeta primers. Per the original methods: Tens of millions of unique TCR beta chains, 10 million to 13 million of them shared, were counted by a later analysis. Profiled with immunoSEQ multiplex PCR; TCRdb holds only in-frame clones, not every one. That table supplies the V and J calls and clone size; D and trimming were determined from the DNA. The repertoire table contains tens of thousands of clones. This receptor was taken from a female donor in good health and CMV-seronegative. Sequenced material: PBMCs. This chain joins TRBV25-1 and TRBJ1-3; D is uncertain. CDR3 nucleotides: TGTGCCAGCAGTGGAGCGGACGTTGCGGGAAACACCATATATTTT. Its protein product is CASSGADVAGNTIYF.